This T cell receptor beta chain was found in a study of blood T cell repertoires in COVID-19. On the study more broadly: In each case, the material was cDNA or gDNA derived from T cells, B-cell-depleted T cells, or PBMCs.

V shed 4 bases, J shed 2 bases, and the junction held 8 bases outside the gene matches. The CDR3 runs 15 residues. Germline loops: CDR1 MNHEY, CDR2 SMNVEV (reference sequence). Sequencing was performed with immunoSEQ multiplex PCR; in TCRdb, only in-frame clones are kept and a portion is missing. The data hold 150,000 or so clones, with 80% to 90% observed a single time. This clone was detected only a few times. This sequence was found in a man older than 75 with acute or convalescent COVID-19. Specimen: peripheral blood. This sequence joins TRBV27 and TRBJ2-7; 7 bases map to TRBD1. CDR3 bases: TGTGCCAGCAGTTCCCACAGGGGTATTACCTACGAGCAGTACTTC. Protein sequence: CASSSHRGITYEQYF.